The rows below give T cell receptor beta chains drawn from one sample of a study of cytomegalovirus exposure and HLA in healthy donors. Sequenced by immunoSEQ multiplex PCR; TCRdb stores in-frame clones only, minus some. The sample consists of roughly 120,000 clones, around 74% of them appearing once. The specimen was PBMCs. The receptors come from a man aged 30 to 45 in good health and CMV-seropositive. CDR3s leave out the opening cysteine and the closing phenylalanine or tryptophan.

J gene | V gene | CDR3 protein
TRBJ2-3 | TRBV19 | ASQLTGTGGSDTQY
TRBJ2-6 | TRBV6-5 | ASGVGGPGANVLT
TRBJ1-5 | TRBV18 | ASSLDRQPQH
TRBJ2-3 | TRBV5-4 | ASSPRTSGDLADTQY
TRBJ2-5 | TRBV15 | ATSRDPGTGETQY
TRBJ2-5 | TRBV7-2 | ASSWTRGETQY
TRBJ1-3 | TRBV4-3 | ASSQEFGVRGNTIY
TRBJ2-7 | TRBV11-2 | ASSPIRDSSYEQY
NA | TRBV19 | ASSGRGRFPYEQY
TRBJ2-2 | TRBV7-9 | SSSQDSPNTGELF
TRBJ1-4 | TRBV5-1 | ASSPGTVNEKLF
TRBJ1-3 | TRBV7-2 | ASSLVTGTSSGNTIY
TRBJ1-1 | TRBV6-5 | ASTLQGWRTEAF
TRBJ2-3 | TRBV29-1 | SVETWTADTQY
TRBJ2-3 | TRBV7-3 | ASSGTSGTKDTQY
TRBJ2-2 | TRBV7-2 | ASSRDRNTGELF
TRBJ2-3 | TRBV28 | ASSPLAGGFGGTQY
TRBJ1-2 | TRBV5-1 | ASSWEGANYGYT
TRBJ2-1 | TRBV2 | ASRRGGSSYNEQF
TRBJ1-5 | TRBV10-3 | ATGTGDDQPQH
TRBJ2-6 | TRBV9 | ASSVGPTGTAGANVLT
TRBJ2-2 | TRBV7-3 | ASRGPNTGELF
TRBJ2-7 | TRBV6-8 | ASSQGAKY
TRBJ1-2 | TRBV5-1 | ASSLEGRPLEGYT
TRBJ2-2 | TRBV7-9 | ASSLFWAGGFPGELF
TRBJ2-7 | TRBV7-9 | ASSQQSYEQY
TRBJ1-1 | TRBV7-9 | ASSLVGGNTEAF
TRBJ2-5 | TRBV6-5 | ASSPALTRGETQY
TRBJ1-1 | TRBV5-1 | ASSLRGARTEAF
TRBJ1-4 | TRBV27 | ASSRQGRGTNEKLF
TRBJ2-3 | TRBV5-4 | ASRISGTDTQY
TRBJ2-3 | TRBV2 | ASKTVLSTDTQY
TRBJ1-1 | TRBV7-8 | ASSLGWTGNTEAF
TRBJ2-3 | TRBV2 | ASTERTRTDTQY
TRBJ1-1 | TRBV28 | ASSSTGQSGEAF
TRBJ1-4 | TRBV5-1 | ASSIQTGATNEKLF
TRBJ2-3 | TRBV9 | ASSVGGSTDTQY
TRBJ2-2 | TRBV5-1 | ASSLREAAGELF
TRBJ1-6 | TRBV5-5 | ASSLQGPNSPLH
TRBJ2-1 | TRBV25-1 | ASSDSHRQDPYNEQF
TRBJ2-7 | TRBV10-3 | AISRTLAGAIGSSYEQY